This entry lists 27 T cell receptor beta chains sequenced from one sample in a study of shared clonotypes between healthy human individuals (dated by TCRdb to the early 2020s). The library was produced with the immunoSEQ multiplex PCR assay. Sourced from immuneACCESS, this table was stored by TCRdb with only in-frame sequences that have V and J called. A share of the clones is absent; for the studies checked, an unresolved V gene accounts for under half, and the remainder has no known explanation. Within this sample are about 2.4 million clones, with roughly 92% of them counted one time only. The leading ten clones occupy 0.13% to 0.15% of the sample. Specimen: naive CD4+ T cells sorted from blood. Reading the label with the study, this specimen's cell subset or site is: CD45RA+ positively selected. The receptors were sampled from a man younger than 35 in good health.

The chain links TRBV25-1 to TRBJ1-1; D uncertain. The length of the CDR3 is 15 residues. Germline V gene data show CDR1 as MGHDK and CDR2 as SYGVNS. V was pared by 3 bases and J by 1 base, with 12 bases between. This CDR3 reads CASSDSRMANTEAFF. DNA for the CDR3: TGTGCCAGCAGTGATTCTAGGATGGCGAACACTGAAGCTTTCTTT. Using reference TRBV25-1 and TRBJ1-1 for the parts outside the CDR3, the full variable domain is EADIYQTPRYLVIGTGKKITLECSQTMGHDKMYWYQQDPGMELHLIHYSYGVNSTEKGDLSSESTVSRIRTEHFPLTLESARPSHTSQYLCASSDSRMANTEAFFGQGTRLTVV.

The V and J genes are TRBV27 and TRBJ2-7, with 7 bases aligning to TRBD2. V was clipped by 7 bases and J by 0 bases; unmatched bases: 6. The CDR3 extends over 14 amino acids. Germline-derived CDR1 and CDR2 are MNHEY and SMNVEV (reference sequence). In DNA, the CDR3 is TGTGCCAGCACCAGCGGGGTCAGCTCCTACGAGCAGTACTTC. Its translation is CASTSGVSSYEQYF.

This clone has just one count. The chain is built from TRBV5-4 and TRBJ2-2; 7 nucleotides line up with TRBD1. Looked up from germline, CDR1 is SGHNT and CDR2 is YYREEE (reference sequence). The CDR3 runs 17 residues. V gave up 4 bases and J gave up 2 bases; unmatched junction bases: 11. CDR3 sequence reads: CASSPNRDRVNTGELFF. As DNA, the CDR3 is TGTGCCAGCAGCCCAAACCGGGACAGAGTTAACACCGGGGAGCTGTTTTTT.

V gene TRBV2 combines with J gene TRBJ1-5; no clear D gene. The germline CDR1 and CDR2 sequences are SNHLY and FYNNEI. The CDR3 spans 14 residues. V was trimmed by 4 bases and J by 4 bases, leaving 11 bases between them. In DNA form, the CDR3 reads TGTGCCAGCAGTGCCATAAATCCTAATCAGCCCCAGCATTTT. It codes for CASSAINPNQPQHF. Using reference TRBV2 and TRBJ1-5 for the parts outside the CDR3, the full variable domain is EPEVTQTPSHQVTQMGQEVILRCVPISNHLYFYWYRQILGQKVEFLVSFYNNEISEKSEIFDDQFSVERPDGSNFTLKIRSTKLEDSAMYFCASSAINPNQPQHFGDGTRLSIL.

The V and J genes are TRBV6-6 and TRBJ1-2, with a weak D call TRBD1 (5 bases). Germline CDR1 is MNHNY and CDR2 is SVGAGI (reference sequence). This CDR3 is built from 12 residues. The V end was cut by 7 bases, the J end by 1 base, with 7 bases between. In nucleotides, the CDR3 is TGTGCCAGCACCGACAGTAACTATGGCTACACCTTC. Translating it yields CASTDSNYGYTF.

In its sample, this clone was seen once. Distinct nucleotide sequences in the sample also encode this CDR3. V usage is TRBV9 and J usage is TRBJ1-2; possibly TRBD1 for D (5 bases). This CDR3 spans 14 amino acids. V was shortened by 0 bases and J by 4 bases, with 10 bases between the two germline ends. The germline V gene encodes CDR1 SGDLS and CDR2 YYNGEE. Here the CDR3 DNA reads TGTGCCAGCAGCGTAGCTACAGGTCCCTATGGCTACACCTTC. Translation: CASSVATGPYGYTF.

This clone appeared once. This sequence joins TRBV29-1 and TRBJ2-2, with D uncertain. The V gene's germline CDR1 is SQVTM and CDR2 ANQGSEA. This CDR3 spans 13 amino acids. V was pared by 4 bases and J by 2 bases, with 8 bases between. DNA for the CDR3: TGCAGCGTTGGGTACAGAAACACCGGGGAGCTGTTTTTT. It specifies CSVGYRNTGELFF.

The chain has TRBV7-9 and TRBJ2-5, with no clear D. Germline V gives CDR1 SEHNR, CDR2 FQNEAQ (reference sequence). The CDR3 loop spans 14 amino acids. The ends were cut back, 5 bases at V and 1 base at J, with 11 bases in the middle. The CDR3, as DNA: TGTGCCAGCAGCGCCTCGAGGACCCAAGAGACCCAGTACTTC. Protein sequence: CASSASRTQETQYF.

V is TRBV5-1 and J is TRBJ2-3; tentative D call: TRBD2 (5 bases). Trimming took off 0 bases at V and 0 bases at J, with 11 bases between the two ends. The germline CDR1 and CDR2 sequences are SGHRS and YFSETQ. This CDR3 has 16 residues. As DNA, the CDR3 is TGCGCCAGCAGCTTGGGGACTCAACCTAGCACAGATACGCAGTATTTT. As protein: CASSLGTQPSTDTQYF.

The CDR3 sequence: CAWSVTGFWNRDRIRNSPLHF. The DNA of the CDR3 is TGTGCCTGGAGTGTTACCGGATTTTGGAACAGGGATCGAATTCGTAATTCACCCCTCCACTTT. This chain connects TRBV30 to TRBJ1-6; D may be TRBD1 (6 bases). The germline CDR1 and CDR2 sequences are GTSNPN and SVGIG (reference sequence). The CDR3 covers 21 residues. The V gene lost 0 bases and the J gene lost 6 bases, with 30 bases spanning the gap.

This chain connects TRBV2 to TRBJ2-3, with TRBD2 as a possible D gene (6 bases). V was shortened by 4 bases and J by 1 base, with 12 bases between the two germline ends. The CDR3 runs 15 residues. Germline V lookup: CDR1 SNHLY, CDR2 FYNNEI. CDR3 protein: CASSAAGTGTDTQYF. CDR3 nucleotides: TGTGCCAGCAGTGCGGCCGGGACTGGCACAGATACGCAGTATTTT. Using reference TRBV2 and TRBJ2-3 for the parts outside the CDR3, the full variable domain is EPEVTQTPSHQVTQMGQEVILRCVPISNHLYFYWYRQILGQKVEFLVSFYNNEISEKSEIFDDQFSVERPDGSNFTLKIRSTKLEDSAMYFCASSAAGTGTDTQYFGPGTRLTVL.

The V call is TRBV25-1, the J call TRBJ1-2; a weak D match, TRBD1 (6 bases). CDR3 size: 14 residues. Germline V CDR1 and CDR2: MGHDK, SYGVNS. Trimming took off 5 bases at V and 8 bases at J, with 18 bases between the two ends. The CDR3 coding sequence is TGTGCCAGCAGTTCCCAGGGGACCTCAGGAGGCTACACCTTC. This encodes CASSSQGTSGGYTF.

The chain uses TRBV7-9 and TRBJ1-2; D uncertain. CDR1 and CDR2 (germline): SEHNR, FQNEAQ (reference sequence). V was shortened by 3 bases and J by 12 bases, with 8 bases between the two germline ends. This CDR3 is 10 amino acids long. For the CDR3, the DNA is TGTGCCAGCAGCTTTGGGGAGGACACCTTC. Its protein product is CASSFGEDTF.

Worth noting for this clone: The identical CDR3 is also encoded by other nucleotide sequences in the sample. This sequence joins TRBV30 and TRBJ1-3; D call uncertain. V lost 3 bases and J 1 base, leaving 10 bases between the germline ends. Germline values: CDR1 GTSNPN, CDR2 SVGIG (reference sequence). This CDR3 comprises 14 residues. In nucleotides, the CDR3 is TGTGCCTGGAGCGAGGGTGGATCTGGAAACACCATATATTTT. Its translation is CAWSEGGSGNTIYF.

The CDR3 DNA reads as TGTGCCAGCAGCTCGCCGGGGACAGGGGTTGAAAAACTGTTTTTT. Translation gives CASSSPGTGVEKLFF. V is TRBV5-4 and J is TRBJ1-4; 10 bases match TRBD1. This CDR3 spans 15 amino acids. The germline V gene encodes CDR1 SGHNT and CDR2 YYREEE (reference sequence). V trimming: 3 bases; J trimming: 7 bases; junction bases outside the gene matches: 6.

The chain carries TRBV7-3 and TRBJ2-1; D ambiguous. Germline assignment: CDR1 SGHTA and CDR2 FQGTGA. Trimming removed 4 bases at V and 1 base at J, with 11 bases between. The CDR3 spans 15 residues. CDR3 amino acids: CASSSYIGSYNEQFF. Here the CDR3 DNA reads TGTGCCAGCAGCTCATATATAGGATCCTACAATGAGCAGTTCTTC.

The rearrangement uses TRBV5-8 and TRBJ2-7; D remains ambiguous. With 2 bases removed from V and 5 bases from J, the gap between germline ends came to 5 bases. Germline V gene data show CDR1 as SGHTS and CDR2 as YDEGEE. The CDR3 contains 11 residues. The CDR3 DNA is TGTGCCAGCAGCTTAATTAACGAGCAGTACTTC. Protein product: CASSLINEQYF.

The chain couples TRBV5-6 to TRBJ2-1, with unresolved D. The V gene's germline CDR1 is SGHDT and CDR2 YYEEEE. The CDR3 is 15 amino acids. Trimming removed 4 bases at V and 2 bases at J, with 13 bases between. CDR3 bases: TGTGCCAGCAGCAATAACCTAAGAACCTACAATGAGCAGTTCTTC. Translated, it gives CASSNNLRTYNEQFF.

About this clone: Other nucleotide sequences from this sample produce the same CDR3. This chain connects TRBV10-3 to TRBJ1-1, with a tentative D call TRBD1 (6 bases). V was shortened by 6 bases and J by 0 bases, with 11 bases between the two germline ends. The germline CDR1 and CDR2 sequences are ENHRY and SYGVKD. This CDR3 is 14 amino acids long. CDR3 nucleotide sequence: TGTGCCATCAGCCGGGACACACTGAACACTGAAGCTTTCTTT. Its protein product is CAISRDTLNTEAFF.

The chain employs TRBV19 and TRBJ2-7; TRBD1 matches 7 bases. V lost 5 bases to trimming and J lost 3 bases; unmatched junction nucleotides: 4. CDR1 and CDR2 from the germline V gene are LNHDA and SQIVND (reference sequence). CDR3 length: 13 residues. CDR3 sequence (DNA): TGTGCCAGTAGTGAGGGGACAGTCTACGAGCAGTACTTC. Residues: CASSEGTVYEQYF. Using reference TRBV19 and TRBJ2-7 for the parts outside the CDR3, the full variable domain is DGGITQSPKYLFRKEGQNVTLSCEQNLNHDAMYWYRQDPGQGLRLIYYSQIVNDFQKGDIAEGYSVSREKKESFPLTVTSAQKNPTAFYLCASSEGTVYEQYFGPGTRLTVT.

V and J are TRBV7-2 and TRBJ2-5, with 7 bases lining up with TRBD2. The germline V gene has CDR1 SGHTA and CDR2 FQGNSA. The length of the CDR3 is 15 residues. Trimming cost V 4 bases and J 1 base; bases outside gene matches: 6. CDR3 protein: CASSSQTSLQETQYF. In DNA form, the CDR3 reads TGTGCCAGCAGCTCGCAGACTAGCCTCCAAGAGACCCAGTACTTC.

The rearrangement joins TRBV5-4 to TRBJ1-2; D may be TRBD1 (5 bases). There are 15 residues in the CDR3. V lost 4 bases to trimming and J lost 8 bases, with 21 bases between them. Germline CDR1 reads SGHNT; CDR2 reads YYREEE (reference sequence). The CDR3 coding sequence is TGTGCCAGCAGCCCGGGGGGGTCCCGAGGTGGGGGCTACACCTTC. Translating it yields CASSPGGSRGGGYTF.

This clone was found once. The CDR3, as DNA: TGCGCCAGCAGCGTCTATAGCGGGGCCTACGAGCAGTACTTC. It translates to CASSVYSGAYEQYF. The chain couples TRBV5-1 to TRBJ2-7; 8 bases fit TRBD2. This CDR3 contains 14 residues. With V trimmed by 4 bases and J by 2 bases, 5 bases remained unmatched. Germline V lookup: CDR1 SGHRS, CDR2 YFSETQ. The whole variable domain, remainder taken from reference TRBV5-1 and TRBJ2-7, is KAGVTQTPRYLIKTRGQQVTLSCSPISGHRSVSWYQQTPGQGLQFLFEYFSETQRNKGNFPGRFSGRQFSNSRSEMNVSTLELGDSALYLCASSVYSGAYEQYFGPGTRLTVT.

To note about this clone: Other DNA sequences from this sample encode an identical CDR3 as well. The chain carries TRBV18 and TRBJ2-3; D gene uncertain. This CDR3 region has 14 residues. V lost 0 bases to trimming and J lost 2 bases, with 6 bases between them. Germline assignment: CDR1 KGHSH and CDR2 LQKENI. The DNA for the CDR3 is TGTGCCAGCTCACCACCATCCCACACAGATACGCAGTATTTT. It translates to CASSPPSHTDTQYF.

V gene TRBV18 combines with J gene TRBJ2-1, with 12 bases fitting TRBD1. The V gene end was trimmed by 3 bases and the J gene end by 7 bases; junction bases not matched to a gene: 4. The CDR3 loop spans 15 amino acids. Germline CDR1 reads KGHSH; CDR2 reads LQKENI. CDR3 sequence (DNA): TGTGCCAGCTCACCGGGGACAGGGGGCTTGAATGAGCAGTTCTTC. This codes for CASSPGTGGLNEQFF.

The gene calls are TRBV7-2 and TRBJ1-4; 9 bases match TRBD1. The CDR3 extends over 15 amino acids. Trimming at V came to 1 base and at J to 4 bases, leaving 1 base not matched to a gene. Germline V gene sequence: CDR1 SGHTA, CDR2 FQGNSA. CDR3 region: CASSLGGQGNEKLFF. In nucleotides, the CDR3 is TGTGCCAGCAGCTTAGGGGGACAGGGTAATGAAAAACTGTTTTTT.

The chain combines TRBV9 with TRBJ2-1; 7 nucleotides agree with TRBD2. Trimming took 4 bases from V and 6 from J; bases not matched to a gene: 10. Germline V gene lookup returns CDR1 SGDLS and CDR2 YYNGEE. The CDR3 extends over 15 amino acids. For the CDR3, the DNA is TGTGCCAGCAGCCCGGGGGGTGGACAACCCAATGAGCAGTTCTTC. As protein: CASSPGGGQPNEQFF.